Sequencing of this T cell receptor (beta chain) was carried out in a study of blood T cell repertoires in COVID-19. Data came from immunoSEQ multiplex PCR; TCRdb stores just in-frame clones and leaves some out. The table has about 230,000 clones, roughly 80% seen once. V was pared by 5 bases and J by 7 bases, with 12 bases between. Germline V lookup: CDR1 MNHEY, CDR2 SVGAGI. The CDR3 spans 13 residues. This chain joins TRBV6-5 and TRBJ1-5; D might be TRBD1 (6 bases). This TCR was recovered from a woman older than 75 with active or convalescent COVID-19. Sequencing was performed on peripheral blood. The CDR3, as DNA: TGTGCCAGCAGTATAGGGGGAGAGCAGCCCCAGCATTTT. Translated: CASSIGGEQPQHF.